The 8 T cell receptor beta chains below were found in one sample sequenced in a study of cytomegalovirus exposure and HLA in healthy donors. The study ran its PCR with 60 Vbeta and 13 Jbeta primers. The table came from immunoSEQ multiplex PCR; TCRdb's copy has only in-frame clones and leaves some out. The data hold about 120,000 clones, with 81% observed a single time. Sequenced material: PBMCs. These receptors were taken from a woman in her forties in good health and CMV-seronegative.

The chain couples TRBV30 to TRBJ2-7; 12 nucleotides line up with TRBD2. The CDR3 extends over 15 amino acids. Germline loops: CDR1 GTSNPN, CDR2 SVGIG (reference sequence). The V and J ends lost 3 bases and 1 base, in that order; junction bases with no gene match: 4. Written as DNA, the CDR3 is TGTGCCTGGAGGGCTAGCGGGGGGGCGTCCTACGAGCAGTACTTC. It translates to CAWRASGGASYEQYF.

The chain carries TRBV11-2 and TRBJ2-3; 9 nucleotides match TRBD2. Germline V gives CDR1 SGHAT, CDR2 FQNNGV. CDR3 length: 15 amino acids. V lost 5 bases to trimming and J lost 4 bases; unmatched junction nucleotides: 7. CDR3 in amino acids: CASSPKAGGADTQYF. In DNA, the CDR3 is TGTGCCAGCAGCCCTAAAGCGGGAGGCGCAGATACGCAGTATTTT.

The V gene is TRBV5-1, the J gene TRBJ2-5, with D possibly being TRBD2 (6 bases). CDR1 and CDR2 (germline): SGHRS, YFSETQ. V lost 0 bases to trimming and J lost 4 bases, with 13 bases between them. This CDR3 is 15 amino acids long. CDR3 residues: CASSLALAYRETQYF. For the CDR3, the DNA is TGCGCCAGCAGCTTGGCACTAGCATACAGAGAGACCCAGTACTTC.

The V call is TRBV15, the J call TRBJ1-2; D possibly corresponds to TRBD1 (5 bases). This CDR3 is 14 amino acids long. The V gene's germline CDR1 is LNHNV and CDR2 YYDKDF (reference sequence). Between the trimmed V and J ends, which lost 5 bases and 2 bases, there was a span of 12 bases. The CDR3 DNA sequence: TGTGCCACCAGCCTAGGTGGGGGGAACTATGGCTACACCTTC. It specifies CATSLGGGNYGYTF.

This chain links TRBV6-1 with TRBJ2-5; 9 positions agree with TRBD2. This CDR3 is 16 amino acids long. V lost 4 bases, J lost 11 bases, and 17 bases stayed unmatched. Germline CDR1 and CDR2: MNHNS and SASEGT. For the CDR3, the DNA is TGTGCCAGCAGTGCCTGGGGGGTAAGCGGGAGGATTGAGCAGTACTTC. Its translation: CASSAWGVSGRIEQYF.

This chain links TRBV19 with TRBJ1-3; D ambiguous. Trimming stripped 4 bases from V and 0 bases from J, with 7 bases between. Germline V gene data show CDR1 as LNHDA and CDR2 as SQIVND (reference sequence). This CDR3 is 14 amino acids long. The chain's CDR3 is CASSSLASGNTIYF. In nucleotides, the CDR3 is TGTGCCAGTAGTAGCTTAGCCTCTGGAAACACCATATATTTT.

The V gene is TRBV6-1, the J gene TRBJ2-1; TRBD1 aligns across 9 bases. The germline gives CDR1 MNHNS, CDR2 SASEGT. The CDR3 length is 16 residues. After removal of 5 bases from V and 3 bases from J, the junction contained 8 bases not matched to a gene. The CDR3 coding sequence is TGTGCCAGCAGTCAAGACAGGGGGTTTGACTACAATGAGCAGTTCTTC. Amino acids: CASSQDRGFDYNEQFF.

This chain connects TRBV21-1 to TRBJ1-2; the table calls TRBD1, which could not be checked here. TRBV21-1 corresponds to a pseudogene. The CDR3 runs to 15 residues. The chain's CDR3 is CASRFYRDRGRGYTF. Written as DNA, the CDR3 is TGTGCCAGCAGATTTTACCGGGACAGGGGGCGAGGCTACACCTTC.